This T cell receptor (beta chain) was profiled in a study of blood T cell repertoires in COVID-19. Overall study: COVID-19 samples collected from the United States, Italy and Spain covered acute and convalescent phases. PBMCs, B-cell-depleted T cells, or T cells provided the cDNA or gDNA that made up the material.

The germline V gene encodes CDR1 SEHNR and CDR2 FQNEAQ (reference sequence). The CDR3 extends over 13 amino acids. The germline V and J ends were trimmed by 5 bases and 8 bases, with 12 bases remaining between them. This clone was recorded a few times. Original handling: Estimation of nucleated cell counts relied on the amplification of reference gene primers. The data were produced by immunoSEQ multiplex PCR, yet TCRdb's version contains in-frame clones alone and is incomplete. V and J calls and clone size are as listed in that table; D and trimming were resolved from the DNA. The table includes tens of thousands of clones, around 76% detected once.

Sequenced: peripheral blood. This chain uses TRBV7-9 with TRBJ1-4, with D possibly matching TRBD1 (6 bases). This TCR derives from a woman of 80 years or more with acute or convalescent COVID-19. The DNA of the CDR3 is TGTGCCAGCAGCCCAGGGGAAGGGGAAAAACTGTTTTTT. Amino acids: CASSPGEGEKLFF. The complete variable domain, with remaining parts taken from reference TRBV7-9 and TRBJ1-4, reads DTGVSQNPRHKITKRGQNVTFRCDPISEHNRLYWYRQTLGQGPEFLTYFQNEAQLEKSRLLSDRFSAERPKGSFSTLEIQRTEQGDSAMYLCASSPGEGEKLFFGSGTQLSVL.